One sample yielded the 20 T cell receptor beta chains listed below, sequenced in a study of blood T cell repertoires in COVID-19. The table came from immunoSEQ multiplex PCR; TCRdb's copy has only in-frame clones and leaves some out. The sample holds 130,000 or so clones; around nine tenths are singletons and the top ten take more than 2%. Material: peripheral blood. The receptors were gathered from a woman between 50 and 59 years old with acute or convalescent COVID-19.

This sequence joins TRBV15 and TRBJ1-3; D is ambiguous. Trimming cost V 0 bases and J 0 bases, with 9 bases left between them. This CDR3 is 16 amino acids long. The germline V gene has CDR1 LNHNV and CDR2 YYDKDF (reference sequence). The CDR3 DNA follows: TGTGCCACCAGCAGAGATTCAGCGTTCTCTGGAAACACCATATATTTT. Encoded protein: CATSRDSAFSGNTIYF.

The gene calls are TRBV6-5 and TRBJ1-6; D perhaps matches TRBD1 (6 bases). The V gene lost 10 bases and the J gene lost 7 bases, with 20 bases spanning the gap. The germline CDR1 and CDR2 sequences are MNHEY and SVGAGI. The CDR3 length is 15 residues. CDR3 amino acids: CATRDTGTQNSPLHF. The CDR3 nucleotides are TGTGCCACTCGAGATACCGGGACACAGAATTCACCCCTCCACTTT.

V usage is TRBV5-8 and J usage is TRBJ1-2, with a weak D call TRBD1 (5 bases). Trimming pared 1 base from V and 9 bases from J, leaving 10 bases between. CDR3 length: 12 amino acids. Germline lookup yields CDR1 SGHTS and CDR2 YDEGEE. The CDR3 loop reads CASSLRQGSYTF. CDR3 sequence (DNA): TGTGCCAGCAGCTTGAGGCAGGGAAGCTACACCTTC.

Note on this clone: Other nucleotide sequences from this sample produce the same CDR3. The CDR3 is CASSLGDYQETQYF. In nucleotides, the CDR3 is TGTGCCAGCAGCTTAGGGGACTATCAAGAGACCCAGTACTTC. This chain connects TRBV7-2 to TRBJ2-5; 7 bases are shared with TRBD2. The CDR3 spans 14 residues. Per the germline V gene, CDR1 is SGHTA and CDR2 is FQGNSA. The ends lost 1 base at V and 2 bases at J; junction bases unmatched: 1.

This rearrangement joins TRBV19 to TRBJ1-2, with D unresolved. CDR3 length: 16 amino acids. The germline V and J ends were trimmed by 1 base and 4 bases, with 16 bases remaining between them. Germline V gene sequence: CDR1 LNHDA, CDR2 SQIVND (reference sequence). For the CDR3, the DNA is TGTGCCAGTAGTATAGGAGGGAACCTAAGGAGCTATGGCTACACCTTC. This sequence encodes CASSIGGNLRSYGYTF.

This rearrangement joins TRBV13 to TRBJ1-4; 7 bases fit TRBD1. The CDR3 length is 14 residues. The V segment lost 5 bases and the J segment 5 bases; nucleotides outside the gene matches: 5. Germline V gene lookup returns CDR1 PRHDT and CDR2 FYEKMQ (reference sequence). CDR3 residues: CASSQRGPNEKLFF. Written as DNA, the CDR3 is TGTGCCAGCAGCCAAAGGGGGCCGAATGAAAAACTGTTTTTT.

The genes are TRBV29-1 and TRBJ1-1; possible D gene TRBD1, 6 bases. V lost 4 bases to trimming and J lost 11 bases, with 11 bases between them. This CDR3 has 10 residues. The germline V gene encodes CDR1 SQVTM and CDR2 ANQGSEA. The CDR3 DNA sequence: TGCAGCGTTGGATTAAGGGGGGCTTTCTTT. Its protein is CSVGLRGAFF. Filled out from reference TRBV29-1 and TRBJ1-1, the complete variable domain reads SAVISQKPSRDICQRGTSLTIQCQVDSQVTMMFWYRQQPGQSLTLIATANQGSEATYESGFVIDKFPISRPNLTFSTLTVSNMSPEDSSIYLCSVGLRGAFFGQGTRLTVV.

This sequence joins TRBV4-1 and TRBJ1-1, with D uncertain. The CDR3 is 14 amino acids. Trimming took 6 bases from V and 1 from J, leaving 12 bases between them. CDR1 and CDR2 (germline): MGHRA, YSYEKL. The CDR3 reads CASRGLLKNTEAFF. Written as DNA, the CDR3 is TGCGCCAGCAGAGGACTGCTAAAGAACACTGAAGCTTTCTTT.

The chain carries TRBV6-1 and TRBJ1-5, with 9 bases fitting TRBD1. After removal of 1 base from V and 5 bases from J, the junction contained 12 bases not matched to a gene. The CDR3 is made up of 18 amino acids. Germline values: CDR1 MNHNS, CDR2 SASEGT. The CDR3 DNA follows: TGTGCCAGCAGTGAAGAGGGGACAGGGTTAGGGGGTGATCAGCCCCAGCATTTT. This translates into CASSEEGTGLGGDQPQHF.

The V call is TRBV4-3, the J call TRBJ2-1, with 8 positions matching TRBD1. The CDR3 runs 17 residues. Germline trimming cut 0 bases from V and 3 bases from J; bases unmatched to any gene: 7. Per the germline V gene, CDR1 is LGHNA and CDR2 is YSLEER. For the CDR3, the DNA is TGCGCCAGCAGCCAAGACGCCCAGGGGGCCGGCTACAATGAGCAGTTCTTC. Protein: CASSQDAQGAGYNEQFF.

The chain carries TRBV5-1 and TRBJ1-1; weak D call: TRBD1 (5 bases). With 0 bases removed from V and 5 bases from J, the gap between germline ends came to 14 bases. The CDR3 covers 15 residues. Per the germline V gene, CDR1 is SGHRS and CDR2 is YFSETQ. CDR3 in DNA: TGCGCCAGCAGCTTGGAGGGCAGGGCGGAAACTGAAGCTTTCTTT. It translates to CASSLEGRAETEAFF.

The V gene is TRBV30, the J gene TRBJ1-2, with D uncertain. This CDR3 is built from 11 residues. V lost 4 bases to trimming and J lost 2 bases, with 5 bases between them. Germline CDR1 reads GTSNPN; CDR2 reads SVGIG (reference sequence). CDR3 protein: CAWIQNYGYTF. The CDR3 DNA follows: TGTGCCTGGATACAGAACTATGGCTACACCTTC.

CDR3 sequence (DNA): TGCGCCAGCAGCCCCGCGGACTATGGCTACACCTTC. This encodes CASSPADYGYTF. This chain uses TRBV10-2 with TRBJ1-2, with unresolved D. V shed 6 bases and J shed 3 bases, with 8 bases lying between them. There are 12 residues in the CDR3. Germline V gene data show CDR1 as WSHSY and CDR2 as SAAADI.

The CDR3 loop reads CASSLGQNKGYTF. The CDR3 DNA reads as TGTGCCAGCAGCTTGGGACAGAACAAAGGCTACACCTTC. The gene calls are TRBV5-4 and TRBJ1-2; the D gene is possibly TRBD1 (5 bases). Germline V CDR1 and CDR2: SGHNT, YYREEE (reference sequence). CDR3 length equals 13 residues. V lost 0 bases to trimming and J lost 8 bases, with 11 bases between them.

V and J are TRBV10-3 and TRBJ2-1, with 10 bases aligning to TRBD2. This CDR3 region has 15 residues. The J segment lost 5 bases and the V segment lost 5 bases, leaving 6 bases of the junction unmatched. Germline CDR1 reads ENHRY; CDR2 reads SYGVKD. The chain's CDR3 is CAISLAGGNNNEQFF. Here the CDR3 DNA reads TGTGCCATCAGTTTAGCGGGAGGAAATAACAATGAGCAGTTCTTC.

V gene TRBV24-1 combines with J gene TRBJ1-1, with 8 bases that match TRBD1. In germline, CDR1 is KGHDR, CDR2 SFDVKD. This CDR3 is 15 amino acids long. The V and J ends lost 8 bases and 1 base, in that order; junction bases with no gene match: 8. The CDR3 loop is CATMGSDRGNTEAFF. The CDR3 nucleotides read TGTGCCACCATGGGGTCCGACAGGGGGAACACTGAAGCTTTCTTT.

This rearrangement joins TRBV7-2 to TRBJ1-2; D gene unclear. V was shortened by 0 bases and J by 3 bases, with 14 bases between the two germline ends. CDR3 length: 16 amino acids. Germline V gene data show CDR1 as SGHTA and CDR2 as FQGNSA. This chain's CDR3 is CASSLAEPGGYYGYTF. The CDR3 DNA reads TGTGCCAGCAGCTTAGCGGAGCCGGGTGGGTACTATGGCTACACCTTC.

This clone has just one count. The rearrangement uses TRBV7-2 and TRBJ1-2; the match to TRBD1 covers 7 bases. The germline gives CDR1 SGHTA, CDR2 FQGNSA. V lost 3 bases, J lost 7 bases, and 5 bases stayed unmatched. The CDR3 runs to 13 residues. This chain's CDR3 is CASSFPRGSGYTF. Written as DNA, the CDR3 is TGTGCCAGCAGCTTTCCCAGGGGGTCTGGCTACACCTTC.

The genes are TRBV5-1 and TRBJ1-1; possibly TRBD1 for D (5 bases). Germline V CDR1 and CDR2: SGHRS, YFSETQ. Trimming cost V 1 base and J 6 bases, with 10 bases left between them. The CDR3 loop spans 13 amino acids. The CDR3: CASSLMGGPEAFF. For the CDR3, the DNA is TGCGCCAGCAGCTTGATGGGGGGACCTGAAGCTTTCTTT.

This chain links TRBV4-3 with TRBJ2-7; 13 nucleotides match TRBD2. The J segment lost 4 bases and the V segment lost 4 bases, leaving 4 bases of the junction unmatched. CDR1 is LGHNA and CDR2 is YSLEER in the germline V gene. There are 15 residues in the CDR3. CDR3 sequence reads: CASSRGTSGIYEQYF. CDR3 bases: TGCGCCAGCAGCCGAGGGACTAGCGGGATATACGAGCAGTACTTC.